The 24 T cell receptor beta chains below all came from one sample that was sequenced in a study of T cell changes during pregnancy in multiple sclerosis (dated by TCRdb to the late 2010s). Library preparation used the immunoSEQ multiplex PCR assay. The clones in this table, taken by TCRdb from immuneACCESS, are in-frame only. Not every clone is retained; where verified, under half of the shortfall comes from an unresolved V gene, and the cause of the rest is unknown. This sample comprises about 60,000 clones, approximately 93% of them detected only once. The leading ten clones occupy roughly 3% of the sample. The sequencing used CD8+ T cells from peripheral blood mononuclear cells, collected in the second trimester of pregnancy. These receptor sequences come from a female donor with multiple sclerosis, enrolled in a pregnancy study.

This chain connects TRBV5-6 to TRBJ2-7, with a weak D call TRBD1 (6 bases). This CDR3 is built from 15 residues. Germline assignment: CDR1 SGHDT and CDR2 YYEEEE. Trimming removed 3 bases at V and 0 bases at J, with 13 bases between. CDR3 sequence reads: CASSSPGESSYEQYF. The CDR3 nucleotides read TGTGCCAGCAGCTCCCCAGGGGAAAGCTCCTACGAGCAGTACTTC.

The chain is built from TRBV2 and TRBJ2-7, with D possibly matching TRBD1 (5 bases). This CDR3 is built from 12 residues. The V and J ends lost 4 bases and 3 bases respectively, with 7 bases between them. The germline CDR1 and CDR2 sequences are SNHLY and FYNNEI. The CDR3 region has the DNA TGTGCCAGCAGTGCCGACAGCTACGAGCAGTACTTC. Protein product: CASSADSYEQYF.

V usage is TRBV10-3 and J usage is TRBJ2-5; 11 bases fit TRBD1. Near its end, the DNA agrees better with TRBJ2-7, so the J call may be wrong. The CDR3 consists of 15 residues. The germline V gene has CDR1 ENHRY and CDR2 SYGVKD. The CDR3 coding sequence is TGTGCCATCAGTGAGCCCGGACAGGGGGCTGTCGAGCAGTACTTC. Its translation: CAISEPGQGAVEQYF.

The chain joins TRBV27 to TRBJ1-2; a possible D gene is TRBD1 (6 bases). CDR3 size: 13 residues. V lost 3 bases and J 3 bases, leaving 8 bases between the germline ends. Germline values: CDR1 MNHEY, CDR2 SMNVEV (reference sequence). The CDR3 bases are TGTGCCAGCAGTTTTGCAGGGGACTATGGCTACACCTTC. Translating it yields CASSFAGDYGYTF.

The rearrangement joins TRBV5-4 to TRBJ2-1, with 9 bases lining up with TRBD2. Germline trimming cut 3 bases from V and 7 bases from J; bases unmatched to any gene: 8. This CDR3 comprises 15 residues. Germline V lookup: CDR1 SGHNT, CDR2 YYREEE (reference sequence). CDR3: CASSSKREALNEQFF. The CDR3 bases are TGTGCCAGCAGCTCCAAGCGGGAGGCTCTGAATGAGCAGTTCTTC.

This clone was observed once. This chain uses TRBV27 with TRBJ2-7; the D is unclear. The germline CDR1 and CDR2 sequences are MNHEY and SMNVEV (reference sequence). This CDR3 is 14 amino acids long. The V and J ends lost 4 bases and 5 bases respectively, with 15 bases between them. The CDR3 nucleotides are TGTGCCAGCAGTTCAAACGTGGCCACGAACGAGCAGTACTTC. As protein: CASSSNVATNEQYF.

The chain has TRBV27 and TRBJ1-1, with TRBD1 as a possible D gene (5 bases). Germline-derived CDR1 and CDR2 are MNHEY and SMNVEV (reference sequence). The CDR3 loop spans 12 amino acids. The V and J ends lost 2 bases and 4 bases respectively, with 5 bases between them. The CDR3 region has the DNA TGTGCCAGCAGTTTAAGGGGCACTGAAGCTTTCTTT. Translated: CASSLRGTEAFF.

This clone was observed once. Sequence at one end of the junction differs from germline and may be a read error. The chain links TRBV6-6 to TRBJ2-3, with TRBD2 matching 7 bases. The germline gives CDR1 MNHNY, CDR2 SVGAGI (reference sequence). The CDR3 covers 15 residues. The CDR3 protein is CVSSYVGGRTDAQYF. The CDR3 DNA is TGTGTCAGCAGTTACGTGGGCGGGAGAACAGATGCGCAGTATTTT.

The genes are TRBV9 and TRBJ2-3; D uncertain. Trimming removed 0 bases at V and 6 bases at J, with 8 bases between. This CDR3 spans 13 amino acids. CDR1 is SGDLS, CDR2 YYNGEE, per germline. The CDR3 loop is CASSVVLFDTQYF. The CDR3 DNA sequence: TGTGCCAGCAGCGTAGTTTTATTTGATACGCAGTATTTT.

This chain joins TRBV13 and TRBJ1-3; TRBD1 matches at 7 bases. The V gene's germline CDR1 is PRHDT and CDR2 FYEKMQ (reference sequence). There are 15 residues in the CDR3. The V and J ends lost 1 base and 2 bases, in that order; junction bases with no gene match: 2. The CDR3 bases are TGTGCCAGCAGCTTAGAGGGGGCCGCTGGAAACACCATATATTTT. It yields the protein CASSLEGAAGNTIYF. The complete variable domain, with remaining parts taken from reference TRBV13 and TRBJ1-3, reads AAGVIQSPRHLIKEKRETATLKCYPIPRHDTVYWYQQGPGQDPQFLISFYEKMQSDKGSIPDRFSAQQFSDYHSELNMSSLELGDSALYFCASSLEGAAGNTIYFGEGSWLTVV.

As DNA, the CDR3 is TGTGCCAGCAGCTTCGGTTCTAGCGGAGATACGCAGTATTTT. Encoded protein: CASSFGSSGDTQYF. The chain links TRBV7-9 to TRBJ2-3, with 7 bases that match TRBD2. Looked up from germline, CDR1 is SEHNR and CDR2 is FQNEAQ (reference sequence). J gave up 5 bases and V 3 bases, and 5 bases lay outside the gene matches. This CDR3 comprises 14 residues.

This chain connects TRBV2 to TRBJ2-1, with TRBD2 identical over 8 bases. Trimming took 7 bases from V and 2 from J; bases not matched to a gene: 7. CDR3 length: 15 amino acids. Germline V gene data show CDR1 as SNHLY and CDR2 as FYNNEI. This chain's CDR3 is CASKGGGRTYNEQFF. In DNA form, the CDR3 reads TGTGCCAGCAAGGGCGGCGGGAGGACCTACAATGAGCAGTTCTTC.

This CDR3 reads CASQGYEQYF. The CDR3 DNA reads as TGTGCCAGCCAGGGGTACGAGCAGTACTTC. The chain has TRBV28 and TRBJ2-7; TRBD1 is a possible D gene (6 bases). Germline-derived CDR1 and CDR2 are MDHEN and SYDVKM. The CDR3 consists of 10 residues. V shed 8 bases and J shed 4 bases, with 6 bases lying between them.

V and J are TRBV2 and TRBJ2-1; 13 nucleotides match TRBD2. With 6 bases clipped from V and 7 bases from J, the junction kept 9 bases outside the gene matches. The germline V gene encodes CDR1 SNHLY and CDR2 FYNNEI. This CDR3 contains 16 residues. The CDR3 loop reads CASRVTSGRVPNEQFF. In DNA form, the CDR3 reads TGTGCCAGCAGGGTAACTAGCGGGAGGGTACCTAATGAGCAGTTCTTC.

This clone appeared a few times. The CDR3 loop is CASSEASRDRGATNEKLFF. Here the CDR3 DNA reads TGTGCCAGCAGTGAAGCCAGCCGGGACAGGGGTGCAACTAATGAAAAACTGTTTTTT. This chain joins TRBV6-1 and TRBJ1-4; 10 positions match TRBD1. The ends lost 0 bases at V and 0 bases at J; junction bases unmatched: 7. Germline V CDR1 and CDR2: MNHNS, SASEGT. CDR3 length: 19 residues.

V is TRBV4-1 and J is TRBJ2-3, with a tentative D call TRBD2 (5 bases). V dropped 1 base and J dropped 14 bases, with 19 bases sitting between them. This CDR3 comprises 14 residues. Germline V gene data show CDR1 as MGHRA and CDR2 as YSYEKL. CDR3 coding DNA: TGCGCCAGCAGCCAAGTCGGGCTAGCAAATGAGTGGTATTTT. Its translation is CASSQVGLANEWYF.

The gene calls are TRBV11-2 and TRBJ1-2; TRBD1 agrees at 7 bases. The length of the CDR3 is 17 residues. The germline CDR1 and CDR2 sequences are SGHAT and FQNNGV. V lost 2 bases and J lost 4; bases outside the gene matches: 13. The CDR3 bases are TGTGCCAGCAGCTTATCCAGGACAGGCCGTTCGAGCTATGGCTACACCTTC. This sequence encodes CASSLSRTGRSSYGYTF.

The chain links TRBV4-2 to TRBJ1-1, with D possibly matching TRBD1 (5 bases). The CDR3 extends over 15 amino acids. Between the trimmed V and J ends, which lost 3 bases and 3 bases, there was a span of 14 bases. Germline V gene data show CDR1 as LGHNA and CDR2 as YNFKEQ. CDR3 sequence (DNA): TGTGCCAGCAGCCATTCCAGGGATATGGACACTGAAGCTTTCTTT. The encoded protein is CASSHSRDMDTEAFF.

This sequence joins TRBV19 and TRBJ2-7; D is perhaps TRBD1 (6 bases). This CDR3 contains 15 residues. CDR1 is LNHDA and CDR2 is SQIVND in the germline V gene (reference sequence). V shed 5 bases and J shed 2 bases, with 16 bases lying between them. The CDR3: CASSHSAGDPYEQYF. As DNA, the CDR3 is TGTGCCAGTAGTCACTCCGCAGGGGACCCCTACGAGCAGTACTTC.

The chain combines TRBV6-5 with TRBJ2-3; D call uncertain. The CDR3 totals 13 residues. The V gene lost 6 bases and the J gene lost 6 bases, with 13 bases spanning the gap. Germline V lookup: CDR1 MNHEY, CDR2 SVGAGI. For the CDR3, the DNA is TGTGCCAGCAGCGACTCGAGCCGGGATACGCAGTATTTT. Amino acids: CASSDSSRDTQYF.

This clone was seen just once. V usage is TRBV19 and J usage is TRBJ2-2, with 10 bases aligning to TRBD1. The CDR3 extends over 16 amino acids. The V gene's germline CDR1 is LNHDA and CDR2 SQIVND (reference sequence). Unmatched junction bases numbered 6, after V lost 4 bases and J lost 4 bases. The DNA for the CDR3 is TGTGCCAGTAGTACCTGGACAGGGGGAATCACCGGGGAGCTGTTTTTT. This translates into CASSTWTGGITGELFF.

The chain links TRBV27 to TRBJ2-5, with a weak D call TRBD2 (5 bases). CDR1 and CDR2 from the germline V gene are MNHEY and SMNVEV (reference sequence). The V and J ends lost 2 bases and 1 base respectively, with 14 bases between them. This CDR3 is built from 16 residues. CDR3: CASSLTVGSPQETQYF. The CDR3 bases are TGTGCCAGCAGTTTAACGGTGGGGAGTCCCCAAGAGACCCAGTACTTC.

The rearrangement uses TRBV6-1 and TRBJ2-1; 7 bases align to TRBD1. J was trimmed by 8 bases and V by 8 bases; bases with no gene match: 12. The CDR3 consists of 14 residues. The germline gives CDR1 MNHNS, CDR2 SASEGT. The CDR3 DNA follows: TGTGCCAGCGTTGGACAGGAGCCCTTCGATGAGCAGTTCTTC. This codes for CASVGQEPFDEQFF.

The chain is built from TRBV6-4 and TRBJ2-6; D perhaps matches TRBD1 (6 bases). The CDR3 spans 16 residues. Germline V gives CDR1 MRHNA, CDR2 SNTAGT. Trimming took 4 bases from V and 0 from J, leaving 10 bases between them. The chain's CDR3 is CASSGGQSSGANVLTF. The CDR3 DNA follows: TGTGCCAGCAGTGGCGGACAGAGCTCTGGGGCCAACGTCCTGACTTTC.